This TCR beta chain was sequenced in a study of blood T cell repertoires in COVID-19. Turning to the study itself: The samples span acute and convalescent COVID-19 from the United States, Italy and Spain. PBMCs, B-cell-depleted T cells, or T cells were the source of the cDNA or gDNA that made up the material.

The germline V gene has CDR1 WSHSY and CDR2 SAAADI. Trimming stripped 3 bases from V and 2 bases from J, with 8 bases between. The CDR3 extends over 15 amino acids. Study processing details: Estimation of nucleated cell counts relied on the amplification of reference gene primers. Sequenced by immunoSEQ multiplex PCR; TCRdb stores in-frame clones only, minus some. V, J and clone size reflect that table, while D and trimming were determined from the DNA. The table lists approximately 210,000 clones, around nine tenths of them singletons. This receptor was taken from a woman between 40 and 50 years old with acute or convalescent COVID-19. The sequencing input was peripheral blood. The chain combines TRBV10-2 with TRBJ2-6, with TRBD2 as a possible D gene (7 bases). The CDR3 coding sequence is TGCGCCAGCAGTGAAGGGGGGGCTGGGGCCAACGTCCTGACTTTC. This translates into CASSEGGAGANVLTF.